This passage covers 27 T cell receptor beta chains from one sample sequenced in a study of blood T cell repertoires in COVID-19. TCRdb keeps only in-frame clones here, not all; method: immunoSEQ multiplex PCR. This sample has hundreds of thousands of clones, with 85% to 90% found just once. The sample taken for sequencing was PBMCs or T cells enriched from blood (not recorded which). The receptors stem from a man aged 18-30 years who had recovered from COVID-19.

The CDR3 DNA is TGCGCCAGCAGCCAATCGGGGGTTTTACCCATATATTTT. Translated: CASSQSGVLPIYF. The chain couples TRBV4-1 to TRBJ1-3, with D perhaps TRBD1 (5 bases). The CDR3 is 13 amino acids. Germline CDR1 reads MGHRA; CDR2 reads YSYEKL. V was pared by 2 bases and J by 11 bases, with 13 bases between.

This clone was seen a handful of times. The chain has TRBV18 and TRBJ2-2; 7 bases are shared with TRBD1. The germline V gene has CDR1 KGHSH and CDR2 LQKENI. Trimming removed 1 base from V and 1 base from J; junction bases left unmatched: 6. The length of the CDR3 is 17 residues. The CDR3 loop is CASSPQGQLGNTGELFF. The DNA of the CDR3 is TGTGCCAGCTCACCACAGGGACAGCTTGGGAACACCGGGGAGCTGTTTTTT.

The chain links TRBV7-2 to TRBJ2-3, with D perhaps matching TRBD2 (5 bases). The CDR3 length is 11 residues. Per germline, CDR1 SGHTA and CDR2 FQGNSA. V was clipped by 6 bases and J by 10 bases, with 11 bases between them. The CDR3 region is CASREGRAQYF. The CDR3 DNA reads TGTGCCAGCAGAGAGGGCCGGGCGCAGTATTTT.

This clone was seen a handful of times. V is TRBV3-1 (or the pseudogene TRBV3-2) and J is TRBJ1-6, with a tentative D call TRBD1 (6 bases). The CDR3 loop spans 15 amino acids. V was shortened by 6 bases and J by 8 bases, with 17 bases between the two germline ends. Per the germline V gene, CDR1 is LGHDT and CDR2 is YNNKEL (reference sequence). The DNA for the CDR3 is TGTGCCAGCAGAGACACAGGGACCCGGGATTCACCCCTCCACTTT. Protein: CASRDTGTRDSPLHF.

V usage is TRBV9 and J usage is TRBJ2-1; 7 nucleotides agree with TRBD2. V was pared by 5 bases and J by 3 bases, with 14 bases of the junction left unmatched. The CDR3 totals 17 residues. Germline CDR1 reads SGDLS; CDR2 reads YYNGEE. The CDR3 DNA is TGTGCCAGCAGGGGTACTAGCGCCGATGCAAACTACAATGAGCAGTTCTTC. Residues: CASRGTSADANYNEQFF. The full variable domain, with the rest looked up from reference TRBV9 and TRBJ2-1, is DSGVTQTPKHLITATGQRVTLRCSPRSGDLSVYWYQQSLDQGLQFLIQYYNGEERAKGNILERFSAQQFPDLHSELNLSSLELGDSALYFCASRGTSADANYNEQFFGPGTRLTVL.

V is TRBV2 and J is TRBJ1-1; D possibly corresponds to TRBD1 (5 bases). The CDR3 is 12 amino acids. Germline CDR1 and CDR2: SNHLY and FYNNEI. Trimming left V 6 bases short and J 5 bases short, with 10 bases between. CDR3 nucleotide sequence: TGTGCCAGCAGCGTGACAGTAACTGAAGCTTTCTTT. Residues: CASSVTVTEAFF.

This clone was seen only once. Other DNA sequences in the same sample also yield this CDR3. The V call is TRBV27, the J call TRBJ1-1, with a weak D call TRBD1 (5 bases). The CDR3 runs to 13 residues. V shed 4 bases and J shed 0 bases, with 6 bases lying between them. Looked up from germline, CDR1 is MNHEY and CDR2 is SMNVEV (reference sequence). As DNA, the CDR3 is TGTGCCAGCAGTTCGACAGTGAACACTGAAGCTTTCTTT. This gives the protein CASSSTVNTEAFF.

The chain joins TRBV28 to TRBJ2-6; no definite D call. CDR3 length equals 14 residues. Germline-derived CDR1 and CDR2 are MDHEN and SYDVKM. Trimming removed 6 bases from V and 1 base from J, with 7 bases in between. CDR3 loop: CASSSYSGANVLTF. In DNA form, the CDR3 reads TGTGCCAGCAGCTCTTATTCTGGGGCCAACGTCCTGACTTTC.

This chain links TRBV18 with TRBJ1-5, with D possibly being TRBD1 (5 bases). The length of the CDR3 is 15 residues. Trimming took 2 bases from V and 5 from J, leaving 13 bases between them. Germline lookup yields CDR1 KGHSH and CDR2 LQKENI. CDR3 nucleotide sequence: TGTGCCAGCTCACCAGGCAGGGCTAAGGATCAGCCCCAGCATTTT. Its translation: CASSPGRAKDQPQHF.

This clone was found once. The chain joins TRBV14 to TRBJ1-2; D gene uncertain. Germline V lookup: CDR1 SGHDN, CDR2 FVKESK. Between the trimmed V and J ends, which lost 0 bases and 5 bases, there was a span of 13 bases. This CDR3 contains 15 residues. Written as DNA, the CDR3 is TGTGCCAGCAGCCAAGAAATCGGGGTGCTATATGGCTACACCTTC. This sequence encodes CASSQEIGVLYGYTF.

The V and J genes are TRBV24-1 and TRBJ2-5, with D hard to call. V dropped 1 base and J dropped 4 bases, with 6 bases sitting between them. Looked up from germline, CDR1 is KGHDR and CDR2 is SFDVKD. This CDR3 contains 13 residues. CDR3 nucleotides: TGTGCCACCAGTGATTTTGGCACAGAGACCCAGTACTTC. Its translation: CATSDFGTETQYF.

The chain links TRBV5-1 to TRBJ2-7, with 8 positions matching TRBD2. In germline, CDR1 is SGHRS, CDR2 YFSETQ. V dropped 4 bases and J dropped 4; count of bases not matched to a gene: 13. This CDR3 has 16 residues. In nucleotides, the CDR3 is TGCGCCAGCAGCCCCTCCGCGGGCGGGGGGATTTACGAGCAGTACTTC. Its protein is CASSPSAGGGIYEQYF.

This clone has just a few counts. The chain combines TRBV19 with TRBJ1-6; 9 bases align to TRBD1. The CDR3 runs 18 residues. Unmatched junction bases numbered 11, after V lost 5 bases and J lost 3 bases. Germline lookup yields CDR1 LNHDA and CDR2 SQIVND (reference sequence). CDR3: CASSGKPGTGFYNSPLHF. CDR3 coding DNA: TGTGCCAGTAGTGGCAAACCTGGGACAGGGTTCTATAATTCACCCCTCCACTTT.

The chain recombines TRBV3-1 (or the pseudogene TRBV3-2) with TRBJ1-2; D is ambiguous. Germline assignment: CDR1 LGHDT and CDR2 YNNKEL (reference sequence). CDR3 length: 13 amino acids. The V end was cut by 2 bases, the J end by 2 bases, with 6 bases between. In DNA, the CDR3 is TGTGCCAGCAGCCAAAGAGGCAACTATGGCTACACCTTC. Protein product: CASSQRGNYGYTF.

The J gene is TRBJ1-6, the V gene TRBV27, with TRBD1 matching 7 bases. The CDR3 totals 20 residues. Germline lookup yields CDR1 MNHEY and CDR2 SMNVEV (reference sequence). The V and J ends lost 3 bases and 0 bases, in that order; junction bases with no gene match: 14. The CDR3 bases are TGTGCCAGCAGTTTTCTCCCTGATTCGGGACAGAGCTCCTATAATTCACCCCTCCACTTT. It translates to CASSFLPDSGQSSYNSPLHF.

V gene TRBV10-3 combines with J gene TRBJ1-5, with D perhaps matching TRBD1 (6 bases). CDR1 and CDR2 from the germline V gene are ENHRY and SYGVKD. Trimming shortened V by 0 bases and J by 0 bases, and 12 bases separated the two germline ends. The CDR3 consists of 17 residues. CDR3 sequence (DNA): TGTGCCATCAGTGAGTCACGTTCAGGGGCTAGCAATCAGCCCCAGCATTTT. Protein product: CAISESRSGASNQPQHF.

This clone has only a few counts. V usage is TRBV24-1 and J usage is TRBJ2-1, with D uncertain. The CDR3 has 14 amino acids. Germline loops: CDR1 KGHDR, CDR2 SFDVKD. Trimming removed 2 bases at V and 5 bases at J, with 9 bases between. The CDR3 loop reads CATSDSWQNNEQFF. The CDR3 DNA reads TGTGCCACCAGTGATTCATGGCAGAACAATGAGCAGTTCTTC.

This rearrangement joins TRBV7-2 to TRBJ1-1; TRBD1 agrees at 10 bases. The V and J ends lost 6 bases and 1 base, in that order; junction bases with no gene match: 5. The CDR3 contains 15 residues. Germline values: CDR1 SGHTA, CDR2 FQGNSA. The DNA for the CDR3 is TGTGCCAGCAGACAGAGGACAGGGGGGAACACTGAAGCTTTCTTT. Translated, it gives CASRQRTGGNTEAFF.

This clone was detected once. This chain connects TRBV11-2 to TRBJ2-7, with 13 nucleotides matching TRBD2. The V and J ends lost 6 bases and 4 bases, in that order; junction bases with no gene match: 6. The CDR3 runs 15 residues. Germline lookup yields CDR1 SGHAT and CDR2 FQNNGV. The DNA of the CDR3 is TGTGCCAGCAGATCACTAGCGGGAGGGCTTTACGAGCAGTACTTC. Translation gives CASRSLAGGLYEQYF.

The genes are TRBV27 and TRBJ1-6; unclear D gene. The CDR3 has 14 residues. Trimming left V 6 bases short and J 5 bases short, with 11 bases between. Per germline, CDR1 MNHEY and CDR2 SMNVEV (reference sequence). In DNA, the CDR3 is TGTGCCAGCAGGTGGCGGGATCATAATTCACCCCTCCACTTT. Its protein product is CASRWRDHNSPLHF.

This chain joins TRBV5-4 and TRBJ1-2, with TRBD1 as a possible D gene (6 bases). Germline V CDR1 and CDR2: SGHNT, YYREEE (reference sequence). This CDR3 comprises 13 residues. V gave up 3 bases and J gave up 7 bases, with 13 bases separating them. This CDR3 reads CASSSQGISGYTF. CDR3 DNA sequence: TGTGCCAGCAGCTCACAGGGAATCTCTGGCTACACCTTC.

The rearrangement uses TRBV3-1 (or the pseudogene TRBV3-2) and TRBJ2-1, with D possibly TRBD2 on 6 matching bases. Trimming cost V 1 base and J 4 bases, with 11 bases left between them. This CDR3 is 15 amino acids long. Germline assignment: CDR1 LGHDT and CDR2 YNNKEL (reference sequence). The CDR3 region has the DNA TGTGCCAGCAGCCAAGGTGGGACTCTTTACAATGAGCAGTTCTTC. It is translated as CASSQGGTLYNEQFF.

V usage is TRBV6-4 and J usage is TRBJ2-1; 14 bases fit TRBD2. This CDR3 has 16 amino acids. Trimming at V came to 5 bases and at J to 2 bases, leaving 2 bases not matched to a gene. Germline V gives CDR1 MRHNA, CDR2 SNTAGT. The CDR3 sequence is CASSRLAGGPYNEQFF. As DNA, the CDR3 is TGTGCCAGCAGTAGACTAGCGGGAGGGCCCTACAATGAGCAGTTCTTC.

The chain couples TRBV14 to TRBJ1-2; 7 bases map to TRBD1. CDR3 size: 12 residues. Germline CDR1 is SGHDN and CDR2 is FVKESK. V shed 4 bases, J shed 7 bases, and the junction held 3 bases outside the gene matches. The CDR3 sequence: CASSRTGVGYTF. The CDR3 DNA follows: TGTGCCAGCAGCCGGACAGGAGTTGGCTACACCTTC. Combining the CDR3 with reference TRBV14 and TRBJ1-2 gives the whole variable domain EAGVTQFPSHSVIEKGQTVTLRCDPISGHDNLYWYRRVMGKEIKFLLHFVKESKQDESGMPNNRFLAERTGGTYSTLKVQPAELEDSGVYFCASSRTGVGYTFGSGTRLTVV.

This clone turned up a few times. The rearrangement links TRBV2 to TRBJ2-3; 9 nucleotides match TRBD2. CDR1 is SNHLY and CDR2 is FYNNEI in the germline V gene. This CDR3 is 16 amino acids long. J gave up 5 bases and V 6 bases, and 12 bases lay outside the gene matches. The CDR3 nucleotides are TGTGCCAGCAGAGATGGGACTAGCAAAATGATAGATACGCAGTATTTT. This encodes CASRDGTSKMIDTQYF.

The rearrangement links TRBV7-5 to TRBJ1-6; the D segment call TRBD1 is taken from the table without a DNA check. TRBV7-5 is noted as a pseudogene. The CDR3 has 20 residues. CDR3 coding DNA: TGTGCCAGAAGCTTAGACAGACCCCCCGGGACAGGGGAGCGGAATTCACCCCTCCACTTT. Translation: CARSLDRPPGTGERNSPLHF.

This clone was counted once. This rearrangement joins TRBV5-5 to TRBJ2-7; 12 bases line up with TRBD1. CDR3 length: 15 amino acids. Germline-derived CDR1 and CDR2 are SGHKS and YYEKEE (reference sequence). The trim removed 4 bases at V and 7 bases at J, leaving 9 bases unmatched. CDR3 region: CASSAGTGGLEEQYF. The CDR3 nucleotides are TGTGCCAGCAGCGCTGGGACAGGGGGCCTGGAGGAGCAGTACTTC.